This TCR beta chain was recorded in a study of blood T cells in healthy people across ages. The germline CDR1 and CDR2 sequences are DFQATT and SNEGSKA (reference sequence). Deletions cut 5 bases from V and 0 bases from J, with 11 bases between. This CDR3 is built from 14 residues. This clonotype showed up just a few times. Every donor gave about 9 milliliters of peripheral blood. Whenever a sample was processed, at least 6.5 million PBMCs were isolated. Primed by a sample-barcoded 5' primer and a J-beta primer mix, a second PCR proceeded for about 7 to 11 cycles. TCRdb re-called the 5' RACE reads through MiXCR, storing one row per CDR3 protein. The table has fewer than 900,000 distinct CDR3 sequences, under 40% seen once.

This sequence originates from a man younger than 35 in good health. The chain is built from TRBV20-1 and TRBJ1-5; the D is unclear. Sequencing was done on a sample of blood. The CDR3 region is CSAGVEYSNQPQHF. The DNA of the CDR3 is TGCAGTGCTGGGGTGGAGTATAGCAATCAGCCCCAGCATTTT.